This T cell receptor (beta chain) was identified in a study of response to subunit inactivated influenza vaccine. Findings and limits, study-wide: A suggestion made by the authors is that each seasonal influenza vaccination recruits few new T cells.

TCRdb passed the RT-PCR reads through MiXCR, listing each CDR3 protein once. The data contain some 600,000 distinct CDR3 sequences, roughly 15% of them singletons. The V end lost 6 bases, the J end lost 0 bases, and 11 bases lay between the germline ends. The CDR3 has 15 amino acids. This clonotype appeared a few times. Its antigen is not known. This TCR was sampled from a man aged 45 to 65 who received an inactivated influenza vaccine. The rearrangement uses TRBV12-3 or TRBV12-4 and TRBJ2-2; no definite D call. Sample: PBMCs from blood, taken approximately 15 days before vaccination. CDR3 DNA sequence: TGTGCCAGCAGAAATTCTGGGGCGAACACCGGGGAGCTGTTTTTT. Translating it yields CASRNSGANTGELFF.